What follows are 30 T cell receptor beta chains derived from one specimen sequenced in a study of tumor-infiltrating lymphocytes in primary liver carcinoma. The researchers produced TCR beta cDNA from 400 to 650 ng total RNA with a constant-region primer. Each TCR beta library was derived from three nested multiplex PCR rounds that employed slightly modified ARM-PCR. The opening two PCR rounds, nine to eleven cycles each, paired TRBV1-TRBV30 forward primers with a C-beta reverse primer. Each CDR3 protein is one row after TCRdb ran MiXCR on the multiplex PCR reads. Seen here are about 100,000 distinct CDR3 sequences, more than 65% observed once, and the top ten hold over 7.5%. Both RNA and DNA were isolated together from about 21-30 mg of bulk tissue that had not been sorted. Sequencing input: liver tumor tissue from sampling region 5. Regarding subset: tumor region T5, tumor centre. Receptors were obtained from an older woman with primary liver carcinoma and hepatitis B virus infection.

Points on this clonotype: In this CDR3 the conserved last residue, phenylalanine or tryptophan, is missing, so a read error is likely. The chain couples TRBV12-3 or TRBV12-4 to TRBJ2-3; no clear D. V was pared by 5 bases and J by 0 bases, with 15 bases between. The CDR3 has 16 residues. This CDR3 is CASSPPRGSSTDTQYY. As DNA, the CDR3 is TGTGCCAGCAGTCCTCCGAGAGGCTCTAGCACAGATACGCAGTATTAT.

Note on this clonotype: This may arise from a read error, as a much more abundant clone is one base away. The V gene is TRBV5-1, the J gene TRBJ2-7, with a weak D call TRBD1 (6 bases). Germline assignment: CDR1 SGHRS and CDR2 YFSETQ. The germline V and J ends were trimmed by 7 bases and 2 bases, with 13 bases remaining between them. The CDR3 has 13 amino acids. CDR3: CASSRDTAYEQYF. For the CDR3, the DNA is TGCGCCAGCTCCCGGGACACCGCCTACGAGCAGTACTTC.

This chain uses TRBV11-2 with TRBJ1-2; TRBD1 aligns across 8 bases. CDR1 and CDR2 (germline): SGHAT, FQNNGV. The CDR3 covers 13 residues. CDR3 nucleotide sequence: TGTGACAAAAGCTTAGACAGGGGAGATGGCTACACCTTC. Translated, it gives CDKSLDRGDGYTF.

This chain links TRBV28 with TRBJ1-1; D perhaps matches TRBD1 (5 bases). The CDR3 sequence is 13 residues long. Per germline, CDR1 MDHEN and CDR2 SYDVKM. Trimming cost V 4 bases and J 10 bases, with 16 bases left between them. The CDR3 region has the DNA TGTGCCAGCAGTTCCCCGACAGTGGTACTAGCTTTCTTT. Translated, it gives CASSSPTVVLAFF.

The chain uses TRBV12-3 or TRBV12-4 and TRBJ1-4; D is uncertain. The length of the CDR3 is 14 residues. V lost 9 bases and J lost 5, with 16 bases in between. CDR3 DNA sequence: TGTGCCAGGAGTCACTTGGGAGGAAATGAAAAACTGTTTTTT. Translated: CARSHLGGNEKLFF.

Concerning this clonotype itself: One end of the junction does not line up with germline, which may come from a read error. The chain couples TRBV11-3 to TRBJ2-1; TRBD2 might be the D (11 bases). The CDR3 is 19 amino acids. Germline V gene lookup returns CDR1 SGHNT and CDR2 YENEEA. The CDR3 loop is CPSSAGQGGLAGGFNEQFF. The CDR3 bases are TGTCCCAGCAGCGCCGGACAGGGGGGGCTAGCGGGAGGATTCAATGAACAGTTCTTC.

To note about this clonotype: Just one base apart from a much larger clone, this may be a read error. This CDR3 is missing its conserved last phenylalanine or tryptophan, likely due to a read error. The DNA is left out, because the CDR3 cannot be placed on it with certainty; the CDR3 is given as TCRdb lists it. V and J are TRBV12-3 or TRBV12-4 and TRBJ2-5; whether TRBD1, the table's D call, matches the DNA was not checked. The CDR3 is 12 residues long, counting both termini. The CDR3 protein is CVSRLAQDRAYS.

This clonotype turned up a few times. It may be a read error: a sequence one base away is much more abundant. The chain is built from TRBV6-1 and TRBJ2-7; TRBD2 aligns across 7 bases. CDR3 length equals 14 residues. The germline V gene has CDR1 MNHNS and CDR2 SASEGT. The CDR3 DNA follows: TGTGCCAGCAGTGAGCCGGGGGGACCCTACGTGCAGTACTTC. Protein: CASSEPGGPYVQYF.

Concerning this clonotype itself: Likely a read error: the CDR3 ends without its conserved phenylalanine or tryptophan. It is unclear where the CDR3 begins or ends on the DNA, so no DNA is shown, and the CDR3 is as TCRdb lists it. V and J are TRBV11-1 and TRBJ2-3; the table's D call, TRBD2, has no DNA check behind it. A total of 14 residues make up the CDR3, ends included. Per the germline V gene, CDR1 is SGHAT and CDR2 is FQDESV (reference sequence). This CDR3 is CTNSLRQRAGESHV.

For this clonotype: The junction shows a germline mismatch at one end, possibly a read error. The genes are TRBV5-5 and TRBJ2-2; 7 positions match TRBD2. CDR3 size: 17 residues. Germline CDR1 SGHKS, CDR2 YYEKEE (reference sequence). The CDR3 region is CASSLAGSGGSTGELFF. CDR3 coding DNA: TGTGCCAGCAGCTTGGCGGGTTCGGGAGGATCCACCGGGGAGCTGTTTTTC.

This clonotype turned up a few times. A much larger clone differs by one base, so this may be a read error. This chain links TRBV4-2 with TRBJ2-1, with a weak D call TRBD1 (5 bases). Per the germline V gene, CDR1 is LGHNA and CDR2 is YNFKEQ. The CDR3 length is 14 residues. DNA for the CDR3: TGTGCCAGCAACCAACAGGAAGGAAGGAATGAGCAGTTCTTC. Translating it yields CASNQQEGRNEQFF.

The J gene is TRBJ1-5, the V gene TRBV7-9, with D unclear. The V gene's germline CDR1 is SEHNR and CDR2 FQNEAQ (reference sequence). The V end was cut by 1 base, the J end by 5 bases, with 9 bases between. CDR3 length equals 14 residues. The CDR3 is CASSLEGSYQPQHF. The CDR3 DNA reads as TGTGCCAGCAGCTTAGAGGGTTCCTATCAGCCCCAGCATTTT.

A remark on this clonotype: At one end, the junction sequence differs from germline, possibly due to a read error. This chain uses TRBV11-2 with TRBJ2-7, with a weak D call TRBD2 (8 bases). Germline CDR1 is SGHAT and CDR2 is FQNNGV. The CDR3 has 15 amino acids. The CDR3 bases are TGTCCCAGCAGCTTAGCGGGACAGCCCTCCTACGGGCGGTACTTC. Residues: CPSSLAGQPSYGRYF.

Regarding this clonotype: The junction shows a germline mismatch at one end, possibly a read error. The V and J genes are TRBV12-3 or TRBV12-4 and TRBJ1-5, with D tentatively TRBD1 (6 bases). The CDR3 sequence is 15 residues long. DNA for the CDR3: TGTGCTAGCAGTCCGACAGGCAATATCAATCAGCCCCAGCATTTT. This translates into CASSPTGNINQPQHF.

This clonotype was counted a single time. The V gene is TRBV6-1, the J gene TRBJ1-1, with D maybe TRBD1 (5 bases). Germline V gene lookup returns CDR1 MNHNS and CDR2 SASEGT. CDR3 length: 15 residues. V shed 4 bases and J shed 11 bases, with 23 bases lying between them. The CDR3 reads CASSALGGLRDRAFF. CDR3 bases: TGTGCCAGCAGTGCCCTCGGGGGACTCCGCGATAGGGCTTTCTTT.

Only a few counts were recorded for this clonotype. V and J are TRBV28 and TRBJ2-3; a possible D gene is TRBD2 (7 bases). The CDR3 runs to 15 residues. V was clipped by 5 bases and J by 4 bases, with 16 bases between them. Germline loops: CDR1 MDHEN, CDR2 SYDVKM. CDR3 nucleotide sequence: TGTGCCAGCAGTGCCGCTCGAGGGGGGGCAGATACGCAGTATTTT. Translated: CASSAARGGADTQYF.

For this clonotype: The germline gene is not matched at one end of the junction; a read error may be the cause. CDR3 sequence: CASSSQRGHINPGDYEHYF. The CDR3 DNA is TGTGCCAGCAGTTCTCAGAGGGGACACATAAACCCTGGGGACTACGAGCACTATTTC. The chain carries TRBV28 and TRBJ2-7; D is perhaps TRBD2 (7 bases). In germline, CDR1 is MDHEN, CDR2 SYDVKM. This CDR3 region has 19 residues.

The chain joins TRBV4-1 to TRBJ2-5; tentative D call: TRBD1 (5 bases). From germline, CDR1 is MGHRA and CDR2 YSYEKL. V was shortened by 4 bases and J by 1 base, with 10 bases between the two germline ends. The CDR3 length is 14 residues. CDR3 DNA sequence: TGCGCCAGCAGCCCTATAGGGGTCCAAGAGACCCAGTACTTC. Translating it yields CASSPIGVQETQYF.

This chain links TRBV2 with TRBJ2-3, with TRBD1 as a possible D gene (5 bases). Germline V gene sequence: CDR1 SNHLY, CDR2 FYNNEI. The CDR3 loop spans 13 amino acids. V lost 2 bases and J lost 8, with 11 bases in between. The CDR3 sequence is CASSEFGASTQYF. CDR3 in DNA: TGTGCCAGCAGTGAATTTGGGGCGAGTACGCAGTATTTT. The whole variable domain, filled in from reference TRBV2 and TRBJ2-3, reads EPEVTQTPSHQVTQMGQEVILRCVPISNHLYFYWYRQILGQKVEFLVSFYNNEISEKSEIFDDQFSVERPDGSNFTLKIRSTKLEDSAMYFCASSEFGASTQYFGPGTRLTVL.

With respect to this clonotype: The CDR3 does not end in the conserved phenylalanine or tryptophan, so this is likely a read error. The chain joins TRBV7-9 to TRBJ2-5; 10 bases are a match to TRBD2. The germline V gene has CDR1 SEHNR and CDR2 FQNEAQ (reference sequence). CDR3 length: 16 amino acids. The CDR3 region is CVSSPRTSGNQETQYS. CDR3 nucleotides: TGTGTCAGCAGCCCCCGGACTAGCGGAAACCAAGAGACCCAGTACTCC.

The chain links TRBV7-9 to TRBJ2-5; D gene unclear. The V gene lost 5 bases and the J gene lost 3 bases, with 16 bases spanning the gap. Germline lookup yields CDR1 SEHNR and CDR2 FQNEAQ (reference sequence). The CDR3 runs to 15 residues. CDR3 region: CASSIRGTEEETQYF. The CDR3 bases are TGTGCCAGCAGCATTAGAGGTACTGAAGAAGAGACCCAGTACTTC.

In regard to this clonotype: Likely a read error: the CDR3 ends without its conserved phenylalanine or tryptophan. The chain links TRBV11-3 to TRBJ2-2, with 8 bases aligning to TRBD2. The germline V gene has CDR1 SGHNT and CDR2 YENEEA. The CDR3 sequence is 13 residues long. The chain's CDR3 is CAISAGDTGQLFL. In nucleotides, the CDR3 is TGTGCCATCTCAGCGGGAGACACCGGGCAGCTGTTTCTT.

As to this clonotype: One junction end does not reproduce the germline sequence, and a read error may be involved. The chain has TRBV5-1 and TRBJ2-7, with a possible D match to TRBD2 (5 bases). The CDR3 is 14 residues long. The germline CDR1 and CDR2 sequences are SGHRS and YFSETQ. The CDR3 protein is CTSSFSGSRNEQYF. The CDR3, as DNA: TGCACCAGCAGCTTTAGTGGGAGTAGGAACGAGCAGTACTTC. Based on the CDR3 plus reference TRBV5-1 and TRBJ2-7, the full variable domain is KAGVTQTPRYLIKTRGQQVTLSCSPISGHRSVSWYQQTPGQGLQFLFEYFSETQRNKGNFPGRFSGRQFSNSRSEMNVSTLELGDSALYLCTSSFSGSRNEQYFGPGTRLTVT.

On this clonotype itself: The conserved closing phenylalanine or tryptophan is absent in this CDR3, likely reflecting a read error. The rearrangement joins TRBV29-1 to TRBJ2-2; D may be TRBD1 (6 bases). Germline V gene sequence: CDR1 SQVTM, CDR2 ANQGSEA. The CDR3 is 14 residues long. Trimming took 7 bases from V and 5 from J, leaving 17 bases between them. The CDR3 loop is CSAERRGKTGELFI. The DNA for the CDR3 is TGCAGCGCCGAACGAAGGGGGAAAACCGGGGAGCTGTTTATT.

With respect to this clonotype: This clone may be a read error of a much larger clone one base away. V and J are TRBV30 and TRBJ2-7; D possibly matches TRBD1 or TRBD2 (5 bases each). Germline V gene lookup returns CDR1 GTSNPN and CDR2 SVGIG (reference sequence). Between the trimmed V and J ends, which lost 7 bases and 2 bases, there was a span of 21 bases. The CDR3 sequence is 15 residues long. This CDR3 is CALRMGPNEAYEQYF. The DNA for the CDR3 is TGTGCCTTGAGAATGGGACCGAATGAAGCCTACGAGCAGTACTTC.

On this clonotype: The conserved phenylalanine or tryptophan normally closing the CDR3 is absent here, so this likely arose from a read error. The gene calls are TRBV7-2 and TRBJ2-3; D is perhaps TRBD2 (5 bases). V was trimmed by 1 base and J by 6 bases, leaving 8 bases between them. Germline V gene sequence: CDR1 SGHTA, CDR2 FQGNSA. The CDR3 consists of 13 residues. CDR3 residues: CASSLEVADTQYL. CDR3 DNA: TGTGCCAGCAGCTTAGAGGTAGCGGATACGCAGTATCTT.

This clonotype has only a few counts. It may be a read error: a sequence one base away is much more abundant. The chain joins TRBV5-5 to TRBJ1-2; possible D gene TRBD1, 6 bases. Germline CDR1 SGHKS, CDR2 YYEKEE (reference sequence). The CDR3 runs to 14 residues. CDR3 residues: CASGLGAEIYGYTF. The DNA for the CDR3 is TGTGCCAGCGGCTTGGGGGCTGAAATCTATGGCTACACCTTC.

Notes on this clonotype: The junction departs from germline at one end; a sequencing error may be responsible. The chain joins TRBV29-1 to TRBJ2-2; a weak D match, TRBD2 (6 bases). The germline V gene has CDR1 SQVTM and CDR2 ANQGSEA. CDR3 length: 12 residues. The CDR3 protein is CSVDAGTEELFF. The CDR3 bases are TGCAGCGTTGATGCGGGAACCGAGGAGCTGTTTTTT.

This clonotype was seen many times. The chain carries TRBV6-1 and TRBJ1-2, with TRBD1 matching over 7 bases. Germline V gene data show CDR1 as MNHNS and CDR2 as SASEGT. The junction had 2 bases not matched to a gene; V was cut back by 3 bases and J by 4 bases. There are 13 residues in the CDR3. CDR3 nucleotides: TGTGCCAGCAGTGACCGACAGGGCTATGGCTACACCTTC. Translated: CASSDRQGYGYTF.

Notes on this clonotype: Likely a read error: the CDR3 ends without its conserved phenylalanine or tryptophan. V usage is TRBV11-2 and J usage is TRBJ2-5; 8 nucleotides agree with TRBD2. This CDR3 spans 15 amino acids. In germline, CDR1 is SGHAT, CDR2 FQNNGV. CDR3 coding DNA: TGTGCCGGCAGCTTAGCGGGACTAGGCCAAGAGACCCAGTACCTC. As protein: CAGSLAGLGQETQYL.